This paragraph covers one T cell receptor beta chain sequence. Its target is unknown. Described treatment: roughly 10-day PBMC culture with coronavirus spike peptide pools or control peptides (ViraFEST assay). ViraFEST sequenced TCRs after peptide-pool expansion of antigen-specific T cells. V lost 2 bases to trimming and J lost 4 bases, with 17 bases between them. Germline CDR1 reads MNHEY; CDR2 reads SMNVEV (reference sequence). CDR3 length: 16 amino acids. The source of the sample is a study of vaccination and CD4 T cells after COVID-19. Study-level results: Among reactive clones from convalescent patients, a median around 84% appeared only post-vaccination.

Cultured CD4+ T cells had their DNA profiled by the Oncomine TCR Beta short-read assay. TCRdb analysed the PCR reads with MiXCR anew, one entry per CDR3 protein. This sample yields 9,500 to 15,000 distinct CDR3 sequences, of which about 50% are seen a single time; less than 40% belongs to the top ten. The receptor comes from a human donor who had recovered from COVID-19. Sequences were obtained from CD4+ T cells from blood, cultured in vitro. The chain carries TRBV27 and TRBJ1-2, with D possibly being TRBD1 (6 bases). The CDR3 nucleotides are TGTGCCAGCAGTTTAAGGGGGACGCGGCAGGGCTATGGCTACACCTTC. Amino acid sequence: CASSLRGTRQGYGYTF.